The 19 T cell receptor beta chains in this list originate from one sample, sequenced in a study of T cells in localized non-small cell lung cancer. TCRdb's table, derived via immunoSEQ multiplex PCR, lists solely in-frame clones and lacks some. The sample holds approximately 63,000 clones; roughly 90% are singletons and the top ten take less than 25%. The starting material was peripheral blood, obtained before any cancer treatment. The receptor source for this set is a man aged 40 to 70 with stage I squamous cell lung carcinoma.

This clone was seen once. The J gene is TRBJ1-1, the V gene TRBV5-4; TRBD1 aligns across 7 bases. The CDR3 is made up of 15 amino acids. Germline loops: CDR1 SGHNT, CDR2 YYREEE (reference sequence). V trimming: 3 bases; J trimming: 4 bases; junction bases outside the gene matches: 9. The CDR3 DNA is TGTGCCAGCAGCTCCTTACCAGGGGGAGGCACTGAAGCTTTCTTT. Protein: CASSSLPGGGTEAFF.

CDR3 DNA: TGTGCCAGCAGCTTGGGAGGGCAGGACAATCAGCCCCAGCATTTT. Translation: CASSLGGQDNQPQHF. This chain links TRBV5-5 with TRBJ1-5; D unclear. The V gene lost 0 bases and the J gene lost 3 bases, with 10 bases spanning the gap. The CDR3 covers 15 residues. The V gene's germline CDR1 is SGHKS and CDR2 YYEKEE (reference sequence). Full variable domain (remainder filled in from reference TRBV5-5 and TRBJ1-5): DAGVTQSPTHLIKTRGQQVTLRCSPISGHKSVSWYQQVLGQGPQFIFQYYEKEERGRGNFPDRFSARQFPNYSSELNVNALLLGDSALYLCASSLGGQDNQPQHFGDGTRLSIL.

The rearrangement joins TRBV7-9 to TRBJ1-1, with 7 bases matching TRBD1. V was pared by 1 base and J by 10 bases, with 3 bases of the junction left unmatched. Per the germline V gene, CDR1 is SEHNR and CDR2 is FQNEAQ (reference sequence). The CDR3 is 12 residues long. CDR3 DNA sequence: TGTGCCAGCAGCTTAGGGCAGGGGGGAGCTTTCTTT. Protein product: CASSLGQGGAFF.

The V gene is TRBV6-6, the J gene TRBJ2-7, with D tentatively TRBD1 (6 bases). V shed 5 bases and J shed 2 bases, with 16 bases lying between them. Germline assignment: CDR1 MNHNY and CDR2 SVGAGI (reference sequence). The CDR3 sequence is 15 residues long. CDR3 DNA sequence: TGTGCCAGCAGTCGAGACAGGCCGGGTCCCTACGAGCAGTACTTC. Residues: CASSRDRPGPYEQYF.

The chain combines TRBV9 with TRBJ2-5; D is undetermined. V lost 4 bases and J lost 5, with 30 bases in between. The CDR3 is made up of 19 amino acids. Germline V gene lookup returns CDR1 SGDLS and CDR2 YYNGEE. The CDR3 DNA reads TGTGCCAGCAGCTCCCCCGCTGGGCAGGCACTCACTCAGGCGGAGACCCAGTACTTC. Translated, it gives CASSSPAGQALTQAETQYF.

The chain carries TRBV7-6 and TRBJ2-7, with D tentatively TRBD1 (5 bases). The CDR3 spans 13 residues. Trimming cost V 5 bases and J 6 bases, with 14 bases left between them. CDR1 is SGHVS, CDR2 FNYEAQ, per germline. The CDR3 sequence is CASSRGQIGEQYF. In DNA form, the CDR3 reads TGTGCCAGCAGCCGAGGACAAATTGGCGAGCAGTACTTC.

The rearrangement joins TRBV2 to TRBJ2-5; maybe TRBD2 (7 bases). This CDR3 contains 15 residues. Germline CDR1 SNHLY, CDR2 FYNNEI. Between the trimmed V and J ends, which lost 1 base and 8 bases, there was a span of 17 bases. CDR3 in DNA: TGTGCCAGCAGTGAAGGGGGACATCGGGGGGCCACCCAGTACTTC. This gives the protein CASSEGGHRGATQYF.

The genes are TRBV15 and TRBJ2-2; D possibly corresponds to TRBD1 (5 bases). The CDR3 contains 17 residues. CDR1 LNHNV and CDR2 YYDKDF come from the germline V gene (reference sequence). The V end lost 2 bases, the J end lost 3 bases, and 16 bases lay between the germline ends. CDR3 bases: TGTGCCACCAGCAGAACAGGTTCCCCCCGGGACACCGGGGAGCTGTTTTTT. Translation: CATSRTGSPRDTGELFF.

The CDR3 here is CASSIVTGSADTQYF. The DNA of the CDR3 is TGTGCCAGTAGTATCGTTACAGGGAGCGCAGATACGCAGTATTTT. The rearrangement uses TRBV19 and TRBJ2-3; D might be TRBD1 (6 bases). V was pared by 3 bases and J by 4 bases, with 14 bases between. The germline V gene has CDR1 LNHDA and CDR2 SQIVND (reference sequence). This CDR3 region has 15 residues.

V gene TRBV4-2 combines with J gene TRBJ2-4, with TRBD1 identical over 12 bases. The CDR3 has 20 residues. V was clipped by 6 bases and J by 1 base; unmatched bases: 16. The V gene's germline CDR1 is LGHNA and CDR2 YNFKEQ. The CDR3 loop reads CASSGQVGQGAPGAKNIQYF. Here the CDR3 DNA reads TGTGCCAGCAGTGGGCAAGTGGGACAGGGGGCGCCGGGGGCCAAAAACATTCAGTACTTC.

This sequence joins TRBV30 and TRBJ1-1, with D maybe TRBD1 (5 bases). The CDR3 extends over 12 amino acids. CDR1 and CDR2 from the germline V gene are GTSNPN and SVGIG (reference sequence). V was pared by 2 bases and J by 10 bases, with 14 bases between. The CDR3 DNA sequence: TGTGCCTGGAGTCCAGGGTCGGAATTAGCTTTCTTT. Its translation: CAWSPGSELAFF. Complete variable domain (other parts from reference TRBV30 and TRBJ1-1): SQTIHQWPATLVQPVGSPLSLECTVEGTSNPNLYWYRQAAGRGLQLLFYSVGIGQISSEVPQNLSASRPQDRQFILSSKKLLLSDSGFYLCAWSPGSELAFFGQGTRLTVV.

The gene calls are TRBV28 and TRBJ2-1; TRBD2 agrees at 7 bases. The V gene's germline CDR1 is MDHEN and CDR2 SYDVKM. CDR3 size: 19 residues. V shed 7 bases and J 8 bases; nucleotides not matched to a gene: 26. CDR3 region: CASNKPFRDLAERSHEQFF. CDR3 in DNA: TGTGCCAGCAATAAACCGTTCCGGGACCTAGCGGAGCGGAGCCATGAGCAGTTCTTC.

J is TRBJ2-2 and V is TRBV2; tentative D call: TRBD1 (6 bases). V was trimmed by 6 bases and J by 4 bases, leaving 9 bases between them. The CDR3 runs to 13 residues. Germline V gives CDR1 SNHLY, CDR2 FYNNEI. CDR3 DNA: TGTGCCAGCAGGCAGGGGCCCACCGGGGAGCTGTTTTTT. Translating gives CASRQGPTGELFF.

This chain links TRBV27 with TRBJ2-7; the D gene could be TRBD1 or TRBD2 (5 bases each). Germline-derived CDR1 and CDR2 are MNHEY and SMNVEV (reference sequence). V dropped 6 bases and J dropped 7 bases, with 19 bases sitting between them. The CDR3 contains 14 residues. In DNA form, the CDR3 reads TGTGCCAGCAGGGTCTGGGGGAATAAAGGTGAGCAGTACTTC. Its translation: CASRVWGNKGEQYF.

The chain has TRBV7-9 and TRBJ1-4; unclear D gene. Germline V lookup: CDR1 SEHNR, CDR2 FQNEAQ (reference sequence). Trimming shortened V by 11 bases and J by 4 bases, and 11 bases separated the two germline ends. This CDR3 is 12 amino acids long. CDR3 residues: CAVGGNNEKLFF. CDR3 in DNA: TGTGCCGTGGGAGGGAATAATGAAAAACTGTTTTTT.

The gene calls are TRBV30 and TRBJ2-5; a weak D match, TRBD1 (6 bases). This CDR3 has 14 residues. V lost 0 bases, J lost 5 bases, and 13 bases lay in between. CDR1 and CDR2 from the germline V gene are GTSNPN and SVGIG (reference sequence). CDR3 in amino acids: CAWSVQQGPETQYF. The CDR3 DNA is TGTGCCTGGAGTGTACAACAGGGTCCTGAGACCCAGTACTTC.

The chain has TRBV7-8 and TRBJ2-1; D uncertain. Looked up from germline, CDR1 is SGHVS and CDR2 is FQNEAQ. This CDR3 has 17 amino acids. V was pared by 5 bases and J by 3 bases, with 20 bases between. The CDR3 DNA reads TGTGCCAGCAGCCTTATAAAAGGGCTAGGCCGCTACAATGAGCAGTTCTTC. Its translation is CASSLIKGLGRYNEQFF.

The chain has TRBV28 and TRBJ2-1; a weak D match, TRBD2 (6 bases). The CDR3 contains 15 residues. CDR1 is MDHEN and CDR2 is SYDVKM in the germline V gene. V was trimmed by 4 bases and J by 8 bases, leaving 18 bases between them. Written as DNA, the CDR3 is TGTGCCAGCAGTTCCCCCGGGACTGGGTCGTATGAGCAGTTCTTC. Protein: CASSSPGTGSYEQFF.

The CDR3 region is CASSHGWTGTGLGEQYF. In DNA, the CDR3 is TGTGCCAGCAGCCATGGGTGGACAGGGACGGGGCTCGGCGAGCAGTACTTC. The J gene is TRBJ2-7, the V gene TRBV7-2, with 8 bases that match TRBD1. The CDR3 sequence is 17 residues long. V lost 5 bases to trimming and J lost 6 bases; unmatched junction nucleotides: 18. CDR1 and CDR2 (germline): SGHTA, FQGNSA.